One sample yielded the 31 T cell receptor beta chains listed below, sequenced in a study of blood T cells in healthy people across ages. Sample-barcoded 5' priming and a J-beta primer mix drove a second PCR of roughly 7 to 11 cycles. TCRdb reanalysed the 5' RACE reads using MiXCR and keeps one entry per CDR3 protein. The sample lists approximately 490,000 distinct CDR3 sequences; less than 25% were seen once. These same records also appear under a second study, on T cells of mothers and their children.

What was sequenced was blood. All receptors derive from a boy younger than 18 in good health.

This clonotype has ten or more counts. This chain connects TRBV7-3 to TRBJ2-1; the D gene is possibly TRBD1 (6 bases). V gave up 2 bases and J gave up 5 bases, with 16 bases separating them. Germline loops: CDR1 SGHTA, CDR2 FQGTGA. The CDR3 is made up of 16 amino acids. This chain's CDR3 is CASSLGFRQGNNEQFF. CDR3 DNA sequence: TGTGCCAGCAGCTTAGGCTTTCGGCAGGGGAACAATGAGCAGTTCTTC.

The gene calls are TRBV20-1 and TRBJ2-1; 9 positions agree with TRBD2. This CDR3 has 14 residues. With V trimmed by 8 bases and J by 4 bases, 9 bases remained unmatched. Germline V gene sequence: CDR1 DFQATT, CDR2 SNEGSKA (reference sequence). The CDR3 DNA follows: TGCAGTCCCAGACTAGCGGCGCGGTACAATGAGCAGTTCTTC. Translated: CSPRLAARYNEQFF.

This clonotype was found many times. V usage is TRBV4-3 and J usage is TRBJ2-5; no definite D call. Trimming removed 0 bases from V and 5 bases from J, with 7 bases in between. Germline values: CDR1 LGHNA, CDR2 YSLEER. This CDR3 has 13 amino acids. This chain's CDR3 is CASSQDAGETQYF. For the CDR3, the DNA is TGCGCCAGCAGCCAAGATGCTGGGGAGACCCAGTACTTC.

The V call is TRBV28, the J call TRBJ2-1, with 8 positions matching TRBD1. The V segment lost 7 bases and the J segment 4 bases; nucleotides outside the gene matches: 6. Germline CDR1 and CDR2: MDHEN and SYDVKM. The CDR3 sequence is 14 residues long. CDR3 region: CASNHGQGYNEQFF. CDR3 nucleotides: TGTGCCAGCAATCACGGACAGGGTTACAATGAGCAGTTCTTC.

This clonotype has more than one count but fewer than ten. V usage is TRBV4-3 and J usage is TRBJ2-3; D tentatively reads TRBD1 or TRBD2 (5 bases each). The length of the CDR3 is 14 residues. The germline CDR1 and CDR2 sequences are LGHNA and YSLEER. Deletions cut 4 bases from V and 6 bases from J, with 14 bases between. The CDR3 sequence is CASSPFDGADTQYF. CDR3 DNA sequence: TGCGCCAGCAGCCCGTTCGACGGGGCGGATACGCAGTATTTT.

There are many counts of this clonotype. The chain is built from TRBV12-3 or TRBV12-4 and TRBJ2-5; 8 bases map to TRBD1. Unmatched junction bases numbered 8, after V lost 5 bases and J lost 3 bases. CDR3 size: 15 residues. CDR3 loop: CASSRRTGGEETQYF. DNA of the CDR3: TGTGCCAGCAGTAGAAGAACAGGGGGAGAAGAGACCCAGTACTTC.

This clonotype was detected only a few times. The rearrangement links TRBV20-1 to TRBJ2-1, with 9 bases that match TRBD2. The CDR3 has 14 amino acids. V trimming: 3 bases; J trimming: 4 bases; junction bases outside the gene matches: 4. The germline V gene encodes CDR1 DFQATT and CDR2 SNEGSKA (reference sequence). CDR3 bases: TGCAGTGCTAGGGAGACTAGCGGATACAATGAGCAGTTCTTC. Amino acid sequence: CSARETSGYNEQFF.

This clonotype was recorded a few times. The CDR3 is CSARGALDEQYF. The DNA for the CDR3 is TGCAGTGCTAGAGGGGCGTTAGACGAGCAGTACTTC. The chain recombines TRBV20-1 with TRBJ2-5; D uncertain. The J call may be faulty, since TRBJ2-7 better matches the DNA end. The CDR3 is 12 amino acids. Germline-derived CDR1 and CDR2 are DFQATT and SNEGSKA (reference sequence).

This clonotype has more than one count but fewer than ten. The J gene is TRBJ2-5, the V gene TRBV27; D possibly matches TRBD1 or TRBD2 (5 bases each). The CDR3 extends over 15 amino acids. The germline V gene encodes CDR1 MNHEY and CDR2 SMNVEV (reference sequence). V was pared by 8 bases and J by 1 base, with 17 bases between. DNA for the CDR3: TGTGCCAGCCGACCAGAGGGGTTTGGCCAAGAGACCCAGTACTTC. The encoded protein is CASRPEGFGQETQYF.

In DNA form, the CDR3 reads TGCGCCAGCAGCTTGGCTAGGGAAACTGAAGCTTTCTTT. Translating it yields CASSLARETEAFF. The J gene is TRBJ1-1, the V gene TRBV5-1; D call uncertain. This CDR3 comprises 13 residues. The germline CDR1 and CDR2 sequences are SGHRS and YFSETQ. V was pared by 0 bases and J by 5 bases, with 8 bases between.

CDR3 loop: CASGPELGRANVLTF. CDR3 bases: TGTGCCAGCGGTCCGGAGTTGGGGAGGGCCAACGTCCTGACTTTC. The gene calls are TRBV12-3 or TRBV12-4 and TRBJ2-6, with D uncertain. The CDR3 is 15 residues long. V gave up 8 bases and J gave up 5 bases, with 16 bases separating them.

In this sample, this clonotype turned up a few times. The V call is TRBV12-3 or TRBV12-4, the J call TRBJ1-5; D might be TRBD1 (6 bases). Trimming left V 8 bases short and J 3 bases short, with 14 bases between. The CDR3 has 14 amino acids. The CDR3 bases are TGTGCCAGCGGCTACAACAGGGCCAATCAGCCCCAGCATTTT. This encodes CASGYNRANQPQHF.

CDR3 sequence reads: CSARTVPPPLATLAKNIQYF. CDR3 coding DNA: TGCAGTGCTAGAACGGTCCCTCCCCCACTAGCGACCTTAGCCAAAAACATTCAGTACTTC. This rearrangement joins TRBV20-1 to TRBJ2-4; 7 bases map to TRBD2. This CDR3 spans 20 amino acids. Trimming took 2 bases from V and 0 from J; bases not matched to a gene: 19. Germline V lookup: CDR1 DFQATT, CDR2 SNEGSKA (reference sequence).

The chain uses TRBV4-3 and TRBJ2-1, with 14 bases that match TRBD2. V trimming: 0 bases; J trimming: 5 bases; junction bases outside the gene matches: 12. The germline gives CDR1 LGHNA, CDR2 YSLEER. The CDR3 runs to 20 residues. CDR3 DNA sequence: TGCGCCAGCAGCCAAGAACGCGGACTAGCGGGAGGCCCCGGCCACAATGAGCAGTTCTTC. The encoded protein is CASSQERGLAGGPGHNEQFF.

The table lists this clonotype with a few counts. The gene calls are TRBV28 and TRBJ2-7; D tentatively fits TRBD1 or TRBD2 (6 bases each). Germline V gene sequence: CDR1 MDHEN, CDR2 SYDVKM. V was pared by 8 bases and J by 2 bases, with 13 bases between. CDR3 size: 13 residues. The CDR3 sequence is CASEDGGTYEQYF. The CDR3 DNA is TGTGCCAGCGAGGACGGGGGCACCTACGAGCAGTACTTC.

This clonotype was picked up a small number of times. The CDR3 sequence is CASSFPLAGPSFSSSYEQYF. The CDR3 DNA reads as TGTGCCAGCAGTTTCCCCTTAGCGGGACCATCCTTTAGCAGCTCCTACGAGCAGTACTTC. The rearrangement links TRBV28 to TRBJ2-7; 8 bases line up with TRBD2. Losses at the gene ends were 3 bases for V and 0 bases for J; bases not matched to a gene: 19. The V gene's germline CDR1 is MDHEN and CDR2 SYDVKM. The length of the CDR3 is 20 residues.

The chain recombines TRBV14 with TRBJ2-3; 8 nucleotides agree with TRBD2. From germline, CDR1 is SGHDN and CDR2 FVKESK. This CDR3 has 16 residues. J lost 6 bases, V lost 1 base, and 9 bases had no gene match. The CDR3 coding sequence is TGTGCCAGCAGCCAAGTTGGCGGGAGGTCCGTCGATACGCAGTATTTT. It is translated as CASSQVGGRSVDTQYF. The full variable domain, rest sourced from reference TRBV14 and TRBJ2-3, is EAGVTQFPSHSVIEKGQTVTLRCDPISGHDNLYWYRRVMGKEIKFLLHFVKESKQDESGMPNNRFLAERTGGTYSTLKVQPAELEDSGVYFCASSQVGGRSVDTQYFGPGTRLTVL.

Turning to this clonotype: No conserved phenylalanine or tryptophan ends this CDR3, so it is likely a read error. J is TRBJ2-5 and V is TRBV4-3; unclear D gene. The J call may be mistaken, given a closer DNA end match to TRBJ2-7. This CDR3 comprises 14 residues. CDR1 is LGHNA and CDR2 is YSLEER in the germline V gene. CDR3 region: CASSQLGRSYEQYL. For the CDR3, the DNA is TGCGCCAGCAGCCAGCTAGGCCGATCCTACGAGCAGTACCTC.

The rearrangement joins TRBV6-1 to TRBJ2-2; D is possibly TRBD2 (5 bases). V was trimmed by 3 bases and J by 0 bases, leaving 8 bases between them. Per the germline V gene, CDR1 is MNHNS and CDR2 is SASEGT. CDR3 length: 15 residues. The CDR3 reads CASSERATNTGELFF. CDR3 coding DNA: TGTGCCAGCAGTGAGCGGGCCACGAACACCGGGGAGCTGTTTTTT.

The chain joins TRBV3-1 to TRBJ1-1; no reliable D call. This CDR3 has 13 residues. Germline V gene data show CDR1 as LGHDT and CDR2 as YNNKEL (reference sequence). Trimming took off 8 bases at V and 4 bases at J, with 14 bases between the two ends. CDR3 coding DNA: TGTGCCAGCGGAACCCCTTTGGGCACTGAAGCTTTCTTT. Protein: CASGTPLGTEAFF.

The table lists this clonotype with a few counts. The rearrangement links TRBV6-1 to TRBJ1-4, with D possibly TRBD1 on 5 matching bases. The V end lost 7 bases, the J end lost 8 bases, and 14 bases lay between the germline ends. The CDR3 runs 13 residues. The V gene's germline CDR1 is MNHNS and CDR2 SASEGT. The CDR3 reads CASMQAGREKLFF. The CDR3 DNA reads TGTGCCAGCATGCAGGCAGGGAGAGAAAAACTGTTTTTT.

The chain combines TRBV3-1 with TRBJ1-3; possibly TRBD1 for D (6 bases). CDR1 and CDR2 from the germline V gene are LGHDT and YNNKEL (reference sequence). V lost 1 base and J 2 bases, leaving 12 bases between the germline ends. This CDR3 region has 16 residues. CDR3 sequence reads: CASSQGTGLTGNTIYF. In DNA, the CDR3 is TGTGCCAGCAGCCAAGGAACAGGGTTAACTGGAAACACCATATATTTT.

This clonotype showed up many times. The chain employs TRBV4-2 and TRBJ2-5; D is unclear. This CDR3 has 16 residues. CDR1 LGHNA and CDR2 YNFKEQ come from the germline V gene. Trimming cost V 0 bases and J 5 bases, with 16 bases left between them. The CDR3 nucleotides are TGTGCCAGCAGCCAAGATTTAAGGGTCCCCCAGGAGACCCAGTACTTC. It codes for CASSQDLRVPQETQYF.

This clonotype has only a few counts. This chain's CDR3 is CASSLDRGVGYTF. In DNA, the CDR3 is TGTGCCAGCAGCTTAGACAGGGGTGTCGGCTACACCTTC. V usage is TRBV7-3 and J usage is TRBJ1-2; 8 nucleotides align to TRBD1. The CDR3 sequence is 13 residues long. Germline CDR1 SGHTA, CDR2 FQGTGA. The J segment lost 8 bases and the V segment lost 2 bases, leaving 4 bases of the junction unmatched. The full variable domain, its missing parts supplied by reference TRBV7-3 and TRBJ1-2, is GAGVSQTPSNKVTEKGKYVELRCDPISGHTALYWYRQSLGQGPEFLIYFQGTGAADDSGLPNDRFFAVRPEGSVSTLKIQRTERGDSAVYLCASSLDRGVGYTFGSGTRLTVV.

This clonotype has more than one count but fewer than ten. This chain uses TRBV27 with TRBJ2-4; 8 bases match TRBD1. Losses at the gene ends were 4 bases for V and 0 bases for J; bases not matched to a gene: 11. The germline CDR1 and CDR2 sequences are MNHEY and SMNVEV (reference sequence). This CDR3 spans 18 amino acids. DNA of the CDR3: TGTGCCAGCAGTTCAGCCGGGACAGGCCATCTAGCCAAAAACATTCAGTACTTC. Protein sequence: CASSSAGTGHLAKNIQYF.

The chain uses TRBV7-9 and TRBJ2-5; no definite D call. V was trimmed by 3 bases and J by 5 bases, leaving 10 bases between them. Germline CDR1 and CDR2: SEHNR and FQNEAQ (reference sequence). The CDR3 is 13 amino acids. The CDR3 region is CASSLHQMETQYF. The CDR3, as DNA: TGTGCCAGCAGCTTGCACCAGATGGAGACCCAGTACTTC.

This clonotype was seen only a few times. This chain links TRBV6-1 with TRBJ2-3; 9 nucleotides match TRBD2. There are 15 residues in the CDR3. The V segment lost 6 bases and the J segment 6 bases; nucleotides outside the gene matches: 10. In germline, CDR1 is MNHNS, CDR2 SASEGT. The CDR3 loop reads CASSPVAGGGDTQYF. DNA of the CDR3: TGTGCCAGCAGCCCCGTCGCGGGGGGGGGTGATACGCAGTATTTT.

With regard to this clonotype: The junction departs from the called germline gene at one end, perhaps through a read error. CDR3 loop: CASSLGGPHTGELFF. The CDR3 nucleotides are TGTGCCAGTAGCTTGGGGGGACCCCACACCGGGGAGCTGTTTTTT. The rearrangement links TRBV11-2 to TRBJ2-2; a weak D match, TRBD2 (6 bases). The CDR3 contains 15 residues. CDR1 is SGHAT and CDR2 is FQNNGV in the germline V gene.

A few counts support this clonotype. V and J are TRBV4-2 and TRBJ1-2; no firm D call. The V gene's germline CDR1 is LGHNA and CDR2 YNFKEQ. The CDR3 has 17 amino acids. The germline V and J ends were trimmed by 0 bases and 1 base, with 15 bases remaining between them. The CDR3 DNA reads TGTGCCAGCAGCCAAGAAGAGGGCATGCGACTTAACTATGGCTACACCTTC. The encoded protein is CASSQEEGMRLNYGYTF.

This clonotype appeared a single time. The chain employs TRBV20-1 and TRBJ2-3; D possibly corresponds to TRBD2 (5 bases). The germline V gene encodes CDR1 DFQATT and CDR2 SNEGSKA (reference sequence). This CDR3 has 16 residues. The V end was cut by 2 bases, the J end by 2 bases, with 17 bases between. CDR3 DNA: TGCAGTGCTAGACCTATCGGGATCCCATACACAGATACGCAGTATTTT. Its protein is CSARPIGIPYTDTQYF.

This clonotype was seen a handful of times. The V and J genes are TRBV2 and TRBJ2-1; no clear D. CDR1 is SNHLY and CDR2 is FYNNEI in the germline V gene. The CDR3 consists of 13 residues. V was clipped by 3 bases and J by 7 bases, with 10 bases between them. The CDR3 DNA reads as TGTGCCAGCAGTGAGCATTGGGCGAATGAGCAGTTCTTC. Its translation: CASSEHWANEQFF. The full variable domain, completed using reference TRBV2 and TRBJ2-1, is EPEVTQTPSHQVTQMGQEVILRCVPISNHLYFYWYRQILGQKVEFLVSFYNNEISEKSEIFDDQFSVERPDGSNFTLKIRSTKLEDSAMYFCASSEHWANEQFFGPGTRLTVL.